One and the same sample provided the 29 T cell receptor beta chains below, sequenced in a study of cytomegalovirus exposure and HLA in healthy donors. 13 Jbeta primers and 60 Vbeta primers were used for the PCR. Using immunoSEQ multiplex PCR, the repertoire was profiled, and TCRdb retains in-frame clones only, with some absent. The data hold about 130,000 clones, with 80% to 85% observed a single time. Sequencing input: PBMCs. The receptors were gathered from a boy between 10 and 17 years old in good health and CMV-seronegative.

This clone was observed once. The J gene is TRBJ1-2, the V gene TRBV7-2, with 8 bases aligning to TRBD1. V lost 4 bases, J lost 7 bases, and 5 bases stayed unmatched. This CDR3 spans 13 amino acids. The germline V gene encodes CDR1 SGHTA and CDR2 FQGNSA. CDR3 amino acids: CASSWRDRTGYTF. CDR3 bases: TGTGCCAGCAGCTGGCGGGACAGGACTGGCTACACCTTC.

The chain carries TRBV4-1 and TRBJ2-4; D unclear. V lost 4 bases and J 5 bases, leaving 15 bases between the germline ends. CDR1 and CDR2 (germline): MGHRA, YSYEKL. This CDR3 contains 15 residues. The chain's CDR3 is CASSPVTVAQNIQYF. The DNA of the CDR3 is TGCGCCAGCAGCCCAGTAACAGTCGCCCAAAACATTCAGTACTTC.

The J gene is TRBJ1-1, the V gene TRBV7-2; D ambiguous. V lost 5 bases and J lost 7, with 14 bases in between. This CDR3 has 13 amino acids. Germline V lookup: CDR1 SGHTA, CDR2 FQGNSA. The CDR3 nucleotides read TGTGCCAGCAGCGCTGCGTGGGAGTATGAAGCTTTCTTT. As protein: CASSAAWEYEAFF.

This clone was seen more than once but under ten times. The V call is TRBV5-4, the J call TRBJ2-3, with TRBD2 matching 8 bases. V dropped 3 bases and J dropped 7; count of bases not matched to a gene: 13. Per germline, CDR1 SGHNT and CDR2 YYREEE (reference sequence). This CDR3 comprises 16 residues. The CDR3 is CASSYTGLVAPHTQYF. CDR3 coding DNA: TGTGCCAGCAGCTACACGGGACTAGTGGCCCCGCATACGCAGTATTTT.

The rearrangement links TRBV6-5 to TRBJ2-3; 11 nucleotides match TRBD2. With V trimmed by 4 bases and J by 1 base, 4 bases remained unmatched. The germline V gene encodes CDR1 MNHEY and CDR2 SVGAGI. The CDR3 extends over 16 amino acids. CDR3 bases: TGTGCCAGCAGTTCCCGTAGCGGGAGGGGCACAGATACGCAGTATTTT. It specifies CASSSRSGRGTDTQYF.

The chain combines TRBV9 with TRBJ2-2, with TRBD2 identical over 10 bases. Germline-derived CDR1 and CDR2 are SGDLS and YYNGEE. This CDR3 has 16 residues. The V and J ends lost 4 bases and 4 bases, in that order; junction bases with no gene match: 7. CDR3 DNA: TGTGCCAGCAGCCCCCGGCTAGCGGGAGTCACCGGGGAGCTGTTTTTT. Protein sequence: CASSPRLAGVTGELFF.

This clone was seen a single time. The V call is TRBV10-3, the J call TRBJ2-4, with D perhaps matching TRBD2 (5 bases). Trimming pared 0 bases from V and 3 bases from J, leaving 6 bases between. CDR3 length equals 14 residues. The germline V gene encodes CDR1 ENHRY and CDR2 SYGVKD. CDR3 residues: CAISESGVKNIQYF. CDR3 sequence (DNA): TGTGCCATCAGTGAGTCGGGAGTCAAAAACATTCAGTACTTC.

The CDR3 loop is CASRHRAGTGDNQPQHF. The CDR3 DNA reads as TGTGCCAGCAGACACCGAGCCGGGACAGGGGACAATCAGCCCCAGCATTTT. This chain uses TRBV27 with TRBJ1-5; 10 nucleotides align to TRBD1. There are 17 residues in the CDR3. CDR1 and CDR2 from the germline V gene are MNHEY and SMNVEV (reference sequence). V dropped 6 bases and J dropped 3; count of bases not matched to a gene: 11.

The rearrangement links TRBV5-1 to TRBJ2-7; 9 bases are shared with TRBD1. The J segment lost 1 base and the V segment lost 4 bases, leaving 6 bases of the junction unmatched. Germline CDR1 is SGHRS and CDR2 is YFSETQ. This CDR3 contains 15 residues. In DNA, the CDR3 is TGCGCCAGCAGCCCGCTGGGACAGGGTTCCTACGAGCAGTACTTC. Protein product: CASSPLGQGSYEQYF.

A single count supports this clone. The chain carries TRBV11-3 and TRBJ1-4, with 9 bases lining up with TRBD1. The germline CDR1 and CDR2 sequences are SGHNT and YENEEA. J was trimmed by 8 bases and V by 5 bases; bases with no gene match: 12. The CDR3 spans 16 residues. Written as DNA, the CDR3 is TGTGCCAGCAGCCCCGGATGGGGACAGGGAAACGAAAAACTGTTTTTT. This codes for CASSPGWGQGNEKLFF.

This chain joins TRBV7-6 and TRBJ1-3; no definite D call. This CDR3 has 16 amino acids. Germline CDR1 SGHVS, CDR2 FNYEAQ. Trimming stripped 5 bases from V and 3 bases from J, with 17 bases between. Here the CDR3 reads CASSLNPGRFGNTIYF. CDR3 sequence (DNA): TGTGCCAGCAGCCTCAACCCGGGTCGATTTGGAAACACCATATATTTT.

V is TRBV5-6 and J is TRBJ1-1; 8 bases are shared with TRBD1. The CDR3 covers 15 residues. Germline trimming cut 2 bases from V and 6 bases from J; bases unmatched to any gene: 9. Germline CDR1 is SGHDT and CDR2 is YYEEEE. The CDR3 DNA reads as TGTGCCAGCAGCTTCAGGGGGCCACGGGGAGCTGAAGCTTTCTTT. Translation: CASSFRGPRGAEAFF.

In nucleotides, the CDR3 is TGTGCTAGTGGTTCTTTCGGGACTATCCAAGATAGCACAGATACGCAGTATTTT. It yields the protein CASGSFGTIQDSTDTQYF. The chain uses TRBV12-5 and TRBJ2-3; 7 positions agree with TRBD2. The CDR3 has 18 residues. Per germline, CDR1 LGHNT and CDR2 FRNRAP. The V segment lost 4 bases and the J segment 0 bases; nucleotides outside the gene matches: 13.

Concerning this clone itself: Other DNA variants within this sample encode the same CDR3. The rearrangement links TRBV5-4 to TRBJ2-3; 10 nucleotides align to TRBD2. The CDR3 sequence is 14 residues long. V dropped 0 bases and J dropped 6; count of bases not matched to a gene: 1. Per germline, CDR1 SGHNT and CDR2 YYREEE (reference sequence). In nucleotides, the CDR3 is TGTGCCAGCAGCTTGGGACTAGCGGGCGATACGCAGTATTTT. This encodes CASSLGLAGDTQYF.

V is TRBV30 and J is TRBJ1-2; D is unresolved. The CDR3 length is 16 residues. Germline V gives CDR1 GTSNPN, CDR2 SVGIG (reference sequence). The V end lost 3 bases, the J end lost 4 bases, and 21 bases lay between the germline ends. CDR3 DNA: TGTGCCTGGAGGAAGAAGGGAGGCAGCTGGGGCTATGGCTACACCTTC. This encodes CAWRKKGGSWGYGYTF. The variable domain in full, with the rest retrieved from reference TRBV30 and TRBJ1-2, is SQTIHQWPATLVQPVGSPLSLECTVEGTSNPNLYWYRQAAGRGLQLLFYSVGIGQISSEVPQNLSASRPQDRQFILSSKKLLLSDSGFYLCAWRKKGGSWGYGYTFGSGTRLTVV.

This clone is a singleton in its sample. Here the CDR3 reads CASSLGGLAGNTIYF. The CDR3, as DNA: TGTGCCAGCAGCCTGGGGGGGCTGGCTGGAAACACCATATATTTT. The gene calls are TRBV5-6 and TRBJ1-3, with a weak D call TRBD1 (6 bases). The CDR3 totals 15 residues. Germline V lookup: CDR1 SGHDT, CDR2 YYEEEE. V shed 4 bases and J shed 2 bases, with 13 bases lying between them.

The chain links TRBV6-5 to TRBJ2-1; 8 positions match TRBD2. The CDR3 covers 13 residues. Germline V gene data show CDR1 as MNHEY and CDR2 as SVGAGI. With 6 bases clipped from V and 6 bases from J, the junction kept 4 bases outside the gene matches. This chain's CDR3 is CASSQAGGNEQFF. CDR3 bases: TGTGCCAGCAGCCAGGCGGGGGGCAATGAGCAGTTCTTC.

This rearrangement joins TRBV6-4 to TRBJ2-6, with a possible D match to TRBD1 (5 bases). Trimming shortened V by 3 bases and J by 4 bases, and 10 bases separated the two germline ends. This CDR3 is 15 amino acids long. Per germline, CDR1 MRHNA and CDR2 SNTAGT. The CDR3 bases are TGTGCCAGCAGTGAACAGGCTGGCGGGGCCAACGTCCTGACTTTC. This sequence encodes CASSEQAGGANVLTF.

The chain joins TRBV5-1 to TRBJ2-2; perhaps TRBD2 as D (5 bases). The CDR3 runs to 13 residues. V lost 6 bases to trimming and J lost 8 bases, with 14 bases between them. CDR1 and CDR2 (germline): SGHRS, YFSETQ. CDR3 sequence reads: CASTRTDVGELFF. CDR3 nucleotide sequence: TGCGCCAGCACCCGGACTGACGTGGGGGAGCTGTTTTTT.

The chain employs TRBV6-1 and TRBJ2-1, with 11 bases aligning to TRBD2. Germline trimming cut 1 base from V and 12 bases from J; bases unmatched to any gene: 11. Germline V gives CDR1 MNHNS, CDR2 SASEGT. This CDR3 is built from 16 residues. CDR3 region: CASSEGLAGGQSLQFF. CDR3 bases: TGTGCCAGCAGTGAAGGGCTAGCGGGAGGACAGTCGCTGCAGTTCTTC.

This clone came up once. The chain couples TRBV27 to TRBJ2-1; possible D gene TRBD2, 6 bases. The CDR3 consists of 15 residues. With 6 bases removed from V and 0 bases from J, the gap between germline ends came to 12 bases. Germline V gene sequence: CDR1 MNHEY, CDR2 SMNVEV (reference sequence). As DNA, the CDR3 is TGTGCCAGCAGGATCGGGAGAAGCTCCTACAATGAGCAGTTCTTC. This sequence encodes CASRIGRSSYNEQFF.

As to this clone: The sample contains more than one DNA sequence encoding this CDR3. The V gene is TRBV15, the J gene TRBJ2-3, with 8 bases aligning to TRBD1. V gave up 2 bases and J gave up 2 bases; unmatched junction bases: 9. Germline CDR1 and CDR2: LNHNV and YYDKDF (reference sequence). CDR3 length: 17 amino acids. The CDR3 spells CATSRQPGTGLTDTQYF. As DNA, the CDR3 is TGTGCCACCAGCAGACAACCCGGGACAGGCCTCACAGATACGCAGTATTTT.

CDR3 protein: CPSWTGASYEQYF. CDR3 nucleotides: TGCCCGTCTTGGACAGGGGCGTCCTACGAGCAGTACTTC. The chain has TRBV23-1 and TRBJ2-7; 9 bases line up with TRBD1. TRBV23-1 is an ORF; its function is uncertain. The CDR3 runs to 13 residues.

The chain links TRBV6-7 to TRBJ1-4; 7 bases are shared with TRBD1. TRBV6-7 belongs to the ORF category, with a function that is uncertain. The CDR3 runs to 15 residues. J gave up 6 bases and V 2 bases, and 6 bases lay outside the gene matches. CDR3 DNA: TGTGCCAGCAGTTACCAAGACAGGGATCATGAAAAACTGTTTTTT. Protein sequence: CASSYQDRDHEKLFF.

This chain connects TRBV11-3 to TRBJ1-1; D not certain. The CDR3 spans 15 residues. Germline V CDR1 and CDR2: SGHNT, YENEEA. V lost 2 bases to trimming and J lost 0 bases, with 10 bases between them. CDR3 coding DNA: TGTGCCAGCAGCTTAAGAGGCCGGGTGAACACTGAAGCTTTCTTT. It translates to CASSLRGRVNTEAFF.

This chain uses TRBV27 with TRBJ2-1; 12 bases fit TRBD2. With V trimmed by 5 bases and J by 0 bases, 5 bases remained unmatched. Germline values: CDR1 MNHEY, CDR2 SMNVEV (reference sequence). The CDR3 loop spans 17 amino acids. In DNA form, the CDR3 reads TGTGCCAGCAGTCATGGACTAGCGGGGATCTCCTACAATGAGCAGTTCTTC. Its translation is CASSHGLAGISYNEQFF.

The rearrangement uses TRBV5-6 and TRBJ2-1; TRBD2 might be the D (5 bases). V was cut by 1 base and J by 8 bases, with 13 bases left in between. The CDR3 runs to 14 residues. Germline V gene sequence: CDR1 SGHDT, CDR2 YYEEEE. The CDR3 sequence is CASSLQLVVDEQFF. Written as DNA, the CDR3 is TGTGCCAGCAGCTTGCAACTAGTGGTCGATGAGCAGTTCTTC. Based on the CDR3 plus reference TRBV5-6 and TRBJ2-1, the full variable domain is DAGVTQSPTHLIKTRGQQVTLRCSPKSGHDTVSWYQQALGQGPQFIFQYYEEEERQRGNFPDRFSGHQFPNYSSELNVNALLLGDSALYLCASSLQLVVDEQFFGPGTRLTVL.

This sequence joins TRBV6-1 and TRBJ2-7; tentative D call: TRBD1 (6 bases). Germline CDR1 is MNHNS and CDR2 is SASEGT. CDR3 length: 15 amino acids. V gave up 5 bases and J gave up 0 bases, with 14 bases separating them. As DNA, the CDR3 is TGTGCCAGCAGTTTGGGTGACAGGAGCTCCTACGAGCAGTACTTC. It encodes CASSLGDRSSYEQYF.

The chain has TRBV4-2 and TRBJ2-3, with 9 bases matching TRBD2. Germline-derived CDR1 and CDR2 are LGHNA and YNFKEQ. The V gene end was trimmed by 4 bases and the J gene end by 6 bases; junction bases not matched to a gene: 11. The CDR3 is made up of 16 amino acids. The CDR3 loop reads CASSPGGAGGGDTQYF. The CDR3 DNA follows: TGTGCCAGCAGCCCCGGGGGTGCGGGAGGGGGGGATACGCAGTATTTT.